Sequencing of this T cell receptor beta chain was carried out in a study of T cell repertoires in cytomegalovirus infection. Study context: An indication of both CMV infection and matching HLA type came from public TCR beta signatures.

MiXCR was run by TCRdb on the reads, yielding one entry per CDR3 protein. The data hold approximately 990,000 distinct CDR3 sequences, with less than 35% observed a single time. V shed 3 bases and J 6 bases; nucleotides not matched to a gene: 6. Germline lookup yields CDR1 SGHVS and CDR2 FNYEAQ. The CDR3 has 15 amino acids. In this sample, this clonotype turned up many times. Its target is not known. Material: cultured CD8+ T cells from PBMCs, obtained from culture after CMV antigen stimulation. The chain links TRBV7-6 to TRBJ2-1; TRBD1 aligns across 9 bases. The TCR comes from a human donor in good health (CMV status not recorded). Some clones in this sample may be carry-over from other donors' samples. CDR3 sequence reads: CASSLTGTGSNEQFF. The CDR3 DNA follows: TGTGCCAGCAGCTTGACCGGGACAGGGAGCAATGAGCAGTTCTTC.